Described below is a single T cell receptor beta chain sequence and its context. Other DNA sequences in the same sample also yield this CDR3. These data come from a study of blood T cell repertoires in COVID-19. CDR3 size: 14 residues. Germline CDR1 and CDR2: KGHSH and LQKENI. Trimming stripped 3 bases from V and 1 base from J, with 10 bases between. This table comes from immunoSEQ multiplex PCR, and its TCRdb copy is limited to in-frame clones, with some not included. The profile shows 200,000 to 250,000 clones, 86% of them singletons. The rearrangement uses TRBV18 and TRBJ2-7; a weak D match, TRBD1 (5 bases). Sequencing was carried out using peripheral blood. This receptor was identified in a woman between 50 and 59 years old with acute or convalescent COVID-19. CDR3 sequence (DNA): TGTGCCAGCTCACCGCTCCAGGGATCCTACGAGCAGTACTTC. Translation: CASSPLQGSYEQYF.